This T cell receptor beta chain came from a study of cytomegalovirus exposure and HLA in healthy donors (dated by TCRdb to 2015 to 2018). In terms of the full investigation: An earlier analysis of fewer than 750 of the donors reported roughly 300 Gb of sequence data and roughly 120 million unique TCR beta sequences obtained from approximately 180 million T cells. Roughly 300 gigabases of sequencing data and some 85 million unique TCR sequences were included in an early release covering 500 to 750 HLA-typed donors. Among the roughly 390 genotyped donors, approximately 76% belonged to the genetic ancestry cluster associated with self-reported Caucasian donors. The study aimed to test whether cataloging public T cell receptors could reveal signatures of past pathogen exposure. The study profiled the T cell repertoires of hundreds of subjects by immunosequencing and related them to cytomegalovirus serostatus. Besides the first cohort of approximately 710 subjects, a separate validation cohort made up of 120 or so different subjects was used. To predict cytomegalovirus infection status, the study combined high-throughput TCR immunosequencing, statistical association of individual TCRs with disease status, and machine learning. In a later analysis, previously published TCR beta repertoires from 600 to 850 donors were re-analyzed and high-resolution HLA genotyping was added so that TCR occurrence patterns could be studied. Rather than drawing on any new phenotypic data, the later analysis identified candidate immune exposures from TCR beta sequences and the way those sequences occurred across donors. In an earlier analysis of over 550 of the donors, high-throughput TCR beta sequencing was used to judge whether each TCR beta V gene segment behaved as functional or pseudogenic. Alongside the repertoire data, information on donor age, sex, ethnicity and CMV serostatus was compiled. A later genetic analysis used genome-wide SNP genotypes for about 55% of the 666 donors, treating that subset as a discovery cohort. All discovery cohort repertoires had been generated on a single sequencing platform. Both class I and class II loci were covered by HLA typing, at four-digit resolution. Typing coverage differed by locus: A, B, C, DRB1 and DQB1 were typed in roughly 629-640 donors, DQA1 in approximately 520, DPA1 in approximately 610, and DPB1 in 472. Roughly 5 DR-DQ haplotypes were handled as single units for association and clustering, since linkage in the cohort was strong. Among several hundred genotyped donors of the cohort, an average of about 240,000 unique TCR beta nucleotide sequences was sequenced per donor, of which approximately 18% were non-productive. Study-level results and caveats: The 87-base-pair reads could not distinguish some IMGT-functional V segments, including TRBV6-2 and TRBV6-3, so those segments were excluded. A later analysis found that HLA-associated TCR beta chains were more clonally expanded and had lower generation probabilities than equally common non-associated chains. Most TCR sequences were seen in very few donors, while some public TCRs were found in many individuals. According to a later genetic analysis, donors in an Asian-associated ancestry cluster had fewer N-insertions in productive TCRs than the approximately 650-donor mean. A total of 150 to 200 TCR beta chains were listed by the study as associated with cytomegalovirus. Only TCR beta chains were sequenced in this cohort, and the absence of alpha or paired-chain data limited detectable features. When HLA alleles, especially DR and DQ, strongly co-occurred, TCR associations were difficult to assign to individual alleles. The classifier was reported to diagnose cytomegalovirus status with high specificity and sensitivity in both the original cohort and the validation cohort. According to a later analysis, TCR association rates differed among HLA loci, with DRB1 alleles showing the most associated TCRs and HLA-C alleles showing the fewest. Broadly in line with IMGT annotations, most TCR beta V segments showed up in productive rearrangements about 90% or about 30% of the time in an earlier analysis of about 500 of the donors. A later analysis associated about 17,000 TCR beta sequences with specific HLA alleles at a false discovery rate of 0.05. Because HLA typing was missing for some donors at each locus, association tests included only the typed subset. In vitro tests confirmed that a few of the cytomegalovirus-associated TCR beta chains recognize cytomegalovirus antigens. According to the authors, the approach could potentially be generalized to other disease states and immunological phenotypes. Immune exposure information for the cohort was limited to CMV serostatus. The sequencing pipeline was judged likely to have produced a cluster of highly shared sequence variants as a technical artifact. A later analysis found that most CMV-associated TCR beta chains appeared HLA-restricted, with HLA associations seemingly driven largely by CMV exposure. Because counts were too low, 15 to 20 rarely observed V segments, including chromosome 9 orphons, were excluded from the earlier analysis of 587 of the donors. Linkage disequilibrium might explain the correlated functional status among segregating V segments, but an unknown experimental factor could not be excluded. According to a later analysis, parvovirus B19, influenza, CMV and Epstein-Barr virus appeared linked to several top co-occurrence clusters. A further reported finding was that TCR beta sequences accurately predicted the HLA-A and HLA-B alleles for most subjects in the first cohort. In a later genetic analysis, a missense DCLRE1C variant was associated with V-gene and J-gene trimming of TCR beta chains, and the association was replicated in an independent cohort. The presence/absence analyses assumed that sequencing depth was roughly uniform across donors, and that assumption may not be true.

The CDR3, cysteine through phenylalanine, is 13 amino acids long. Just the 39-base CDR3 DNA is kept, in frame starting at base 1. A distance of 6 bases separates the germline ends of V and J, which lose 4 bases and 0 bases respectively. CDR1 and CDR2 (MNHEY, SMNVEV) derive from the germline V gene (reference sequence). On this clone itself: The clone's antigen remains unknown. No quality values exist for individual bases; no much larger clone is one base distant.

Libraries came from the immunoSEQ multiplex PCR assay. The multiplex PCR relied on a mix of 60 forward primers for TCR Vbeta segments and 13 reverse primers for TCR Jbeta segments. Amplification of the CDR3 region of rearranged TCR beta genes was performed with a multiplex PCR assay on genomic DNA. On the Illumina HiSeq System, the amplified TCR beta libraries were sequenced as 87-base-pair reads. As for how the authors treated the data: A later analysis tallied roughly 80 million unique TCR beta chains across the 666 repertoires, and some 12 million of those chains were shared by two or more donors. Raw reads were error-corrected and collapsed into unique sequences by a nearest-neighbor algorithm in which closely related sequences were merged to remove PCR and sequencing errors. Alignment of CDR3 sequences to IMGT reference sequences was used to assign V, D and J gene segments. For a sequence to be retained, a match of at least six nucleotides was required to both a V gene segment and a J gene segment. Rearrangements were classified as productive when the CDR3 lacked stop codons and remained in frame with V and J, and all other rearrangements were classified as non-productive. Following IMGT convention, CDR3 was defined as the stretch from the second conserved V-encoded cysteine to the conserved J-encoded phenylalanine. The earlier analysis of approximately 500 of the donors excluded sequences that lacked an unambiguous match to a single V gene segment. An earlier analysis of approximately 590 of the donors called V segments functional above 56.7% productive rearrangements and segregating when the between-donor standard deviation exceeded 5%. A statistical classification framework was developed to diagnose cytomegalovirus status using the catalog of TCR beta chain sequences. In a later analysis, TCR nucleotide sequences were compared against IMGT/GENE-DB human TR gene sequences so that V and J genes could be assigned. The TCRdist pipeline was used in a later analysis to assign CDR3 sequences and most-parsimonious VDJ recombination scenarios. In a later analysis, each TCR beta chain was defined by its CDR3 amino acid sequence together with its V-gene family, and reads without a unique V-gene family were excluded. To address suspected cross-contamination and a sequencing artifact, a later analysis removed a few hundred highly shared, low-generation-probability nucleotide sequences. In a later analysis, a clonal expansion index was calculated for each public chain from normalized within-repertoire ranks of inferred template counts. In a later analysis, generation probabilities were computed using a VDJ recombination model fitted to out-of-frame rearrangements, and the results were checked against IGoR. Hypergeometric tests were used in a later analysis to score TCR-TCR, TCR-HLA and TCR-CMV co-occurrence, with a repertoire-size bias correction applied to the TCR pairs. A later analysis estimated false discovery rates by permuting HLA or CMV assignments 20 times. In a later analysis, co-occurring TCRs were grouped using DBSCAN, and TCRdist sequence similarity was added for clustering within HLA-allele-positive subsets. Co-occurrence clustering excluded repertoires with fewer than 30,000 or more than 120,000 public chains, plus five with anomalous nucleotide sharing. Not all clones reach the TCRdb copy of this immuneACCESS table, which keeps in-frame sequences only. Checked studies attribute under half of the gap to unresolved V genes and leave the rest unexplained. D and trimming were read from the DNA, whereas the V and J calls and clone size are those reported in that table. The sample data list around 170,000 clones, and approximately 83% of these were observed just once. Around 1.4% of the sample is taken by the ten largest.

The cohort comprised around 700 healthy bone marrow donors. Cohort members were all nominally healthy when sampled, although unrecorded immune exposures were likely present. The donor tested CMV seronegative, placing the donor among the approximately 400 seronegative members of the cohort. Each donor provided a peripheral blood sample, and peripheral blood mononuclear cells were used for TCR beta sequencing. The Qiagen DNeasy Blood Extraction Kit was used to extract genomic DNA from the blood cell samples. The V and J segments used are TRBV27 and TRBJ1-1, with no reliable assignment of the D segment. The TCR comes from a woman aged 18-29 years in good health and CMV-seronegative. Sequencing used PBMCs. The DNA is TGTGCCAGCAGTTACAGAATGAACACTGAAGCTTTCTTT. Its protein reads: CASSYRMNTEAFF.